This is a list of T cell receptor beta chains from one sample in a study of post-analysis software for immune sequencing data. From the PCR reads, TCRdb called clonotypes with MiXCR, one entry per CDR3 protein. The table includes 600,000 to 700,000 distinct CDR3 sequences, more than 50% detected once. The specimen was blood. These receptors were collected from a girl aged 2-15 years with multiple sclerosis. The CDR3 runs from the conserved cysteine through the conserved F or W. The D gene is left open where the match is weak. Clone sizes are given selectively: once, few, many, or a class where the clone is expanded.

CDR3 DNA | CDR3 protein | V gene | D gene | J gene | clone size
TGTGCCAGCAGCTTTGACAGCCGCTCTGAAGCTTTCTTT | CASSFDSRSEAFF | TRBV7-2 | . | TRBJ1-1 | .
TGTGCCACCGCCGGTAGGACTGAAGCTTTCTTT | CATAGRTEAFF | TRBV6-1 | . | TRBJ1-1 | .
TGTGCCAGCAACTCAAGGATCAGCCCTGAAAAACTGTTTTTT | CASNSRISPEKLFF | TRBV9 | . | TRBJ1-4 | .
TGCAGTGCTAGAGATCAATCGGTACTAGCAGATACGCAGTATTTT | CSARDQSVLADTQYF | TRBV20-1 | . | TRBJ2-3 | .
TGCGCCAGCAGCTGGGACTACCCGAACACTGAAGCTTTCTTT | CASSWDYPNTEAFF | TRBV5-1 | . | TRBJ1-1 | .
TGTGCCAGCAGCTTGTTGGGAGGGAGGAAAAATCAGCCCCAGCATTTT | CASSLLGGRKNQPQHF | TRBV5-5 | . | TRBJ1-5 | few
TGCGCCAGCAGCCAAGAGCGACAGGTAGAGGGCAAAAACATTCAGTACTTC | CASSQERQVEGKNIQYF | TRBV4-1 | . | TRBJ2-4 | .
TGTGCCAGCAGCTTGCCCGGCTACACTGAAGCTTTCTTT | CASSLPGYTEAFF | TRBV5-6 | . | TRBJ1-1 | few
TGTGCCAGCAGTTTTTCCTCGTCGGCAGAGCAGTTCTTC | CASSFSSSAEQFF | TRBV12-3/TRBV12-4 | . | TRBJ2-1 | .
TGCGCCAGCGCGGGACTAGCGGGGGGGGATACGCAGTATTTT | CASAGLAGGDTQYF | TRBV10-1 | TRBD2 | TRBJ2-3 | .
TGTGCCAGCAGACCGGGACAGGGCGTCTATGGCTACACCTTC | CASRPGQGVYGYTF | TRBV7-2 | TRBD1 | TRBJ1-2 | .
TGCGCCAGCAGCCAAGTCCCCGAACCACAGCGGGGAGACCAGGGGGGTGGCACAGATATGCAGTATTTT | CASSQVPEPQRGDQGGGTDMQYF | TRBV4-3 | . | TRBJ2-3 | .
TGCAGTGCGCGGGGGCAGGCCCGTAACTATGGCTACACCTTC | CSARGQARNYGYTF | TRBV20-1 | . | TRBJ1-2 | .
TGTGCCAGCAGTTACGCGGGGGAAGTCCACAATGAGCAGTTCTTC | CASSYAGEVHNEQFF | TRBV6-5 | TRBD2 | TRBJ2-1 | once
TGTGCCAGCAGTCCCTGGACGGAAAACACTGAAGCTTTCTTT | CASSPWTENTEAFF | TRBV2 | . | TRBJ1-1 | few
TGCAGCGGAACTACCTCCCAAGAGACCCAGTACTTC | CSGTTSQETQYF | TRBV29-1 | . | TRBJ2-5 | few
TGTGCCAGCAGCCCCTCGGTTCAAGAGACCCAGTACTTC | CASSPSVQETQYF | TRBV7-2 | . | TRBJ2-5 | .
TGTGCCAGCAGCTCAAACATTGAGGCGAGCACAGATACGCAGTATTTT | CASSSNIEASTDTQYF | TRBV7-8 | . | TRBJ2-3 | .
TGTGCCAGCAGTTTATCGGTAGACAGGGGTATGAACACTGAAGCTTTCTTT | CASSLSVDRGMNTEAFF | TRBV27 | TRBD1 | TRBJ1-1 | .
TGTGCCAGCAGCCAAGATGGGGACAGGGTAAATCAGCCCCAGCATTTT | CASSQDGDRVNQPQHF | TRBV4-2 | TRBD1 | TRBJ1-5 | .
TGCAGCGTTGTCGCCGGGAACTATGGCTACACCTTC | CSVVAGNYGYTF | TRBV29-1 | . | TRBJ1-2 | few
TGTGCCAGAGCAGGGCTTCAAGAGACCCAGTACTTC | CARAGLQETQYF | TRBV6-5 | . | TRBJ2-5 | .
TGTGCCAGCAGTTTGGCTAGCGTCGGGGATACGCAGTATTTT | CASSLASVGDTQYF | TRBV27 | . | TRBJ2-3 | .
TGTGCTAGTGGTTCGGGGATACCCCCTTACAATGAGCAGTTCTTC | CASGSGIPPYNEQFF | TRBV12-5 | . | TRBJ2-1 | .
TGCGCCAGCAGCTCCGGGGCGGGAGTAGACGAGCAGTACTTC | CASSSGAGVDEQYF | TRBV5-1 | TRBD2 | TRBJ2-7 | .
TGCGCCAGCAGCCAAGACAGAGCCAGGGAATATGGCTACACCTTC | CASSQDRAREYGYTF | TRBV4-3 | . | TRBJ1-2 | .
TGTGCCAGCACCCCGGACAGGTTCGAGCAGTACTTC | CASTPDRFEQYF | TRBV6-6 | TRBD1 | TRBJ2-7 | .
TGTGCCATCAGTGAGCCTCTGGGACAGGGGGCAGATACGCAGTATTTT | CAISEPLGQGADTQYF | TRBV10-3 | TRBD1 | TRBJ2-3 | few
TGCGCCAGCAGAATAACAGGCTACGAGCAGTACTTC | CASRITGYEQYF | TRBV5-1 | . | TRBJ2-7 | .
TGTGCCAGCAGTACGCCTCGGAGTAGGAGAGGGAACGAGCAGTACTTC | CASSTPRSRRGNEQYF | TRBV12-3/TRBV12-4 | . | TRBJ2-7 | few
TGCAGTGCGCGTCCGGGACAGGGGATCCACGAGCAGTACTTC | CSARPGQGIHEQYF | TRBV20-1 | TRBD1 | TRBJ2-7 | .
TGCAGTGCTAGAGGCGACCCCGGGACAGCCGATGAGCCCCAGCATTTT | CSARGDPGTADEPQHF | TRBV20-1 | TRBD1 | TRBJ1-5 | .
TGCAGTGCCAGAAAGGGGTCCTCTCCTGGGGCCAACGTCCTGACTTTC | CSARKGSSPGANVLTF | TRBV20-1 | . | TRBJ2-6 | .
TGCAGTGTTTTAAGGGGGAATGAGCAGTTCTTC | CSVLRGNEQFF | TRBV20-1 | . | TRBJ2-1 | .
TGCGCCAGCAGTGGTAGACTAGGAAACAATGAGCAGTTCTTC | CASSGRLGNNEQFF | TRBV10-1 | . | TRBJ2-1 | .
TGCGCCAGCAGCCAAGATCCTGGAGGGTCTACCTACAATGAGCAGTTCTTC | CASSQDPGGSTYNEQFF | TRBV4-3 | . | TRBJ2-1 | few
TGCGCCAGCAGTGCGAGACAGGGACAGATCAACCCAGAGACCCAGTACTTC | CASSARQGQINPETQYF | TRBV10-2 | TRBD1 | TRBJ2-5 | .
TGCGCCAGCAGCTTGGAACCGGGGACCTACAATGAGCAGTTCTTC | CASSLEPGTYNEQFF | TRBV5-1 | . | TRBJ2-1 | .
TGTGCCAGCAGCCGACTAGCGGGAGGGCCAGTTGAGCAGTTCTTC | CASSRLAGGPVEQFF | TRBV6-4 | TRBD2 | TRBJ2-1 | once
TGTGCCAGCACTAAGAGCGGGAGGGCCTCCGTTTCGAGTGGTCGTCATGAGCAGTTCTTC | CASTKSGRASVSSGRHEQFF | TRBV7-9 | TRBD2 | TRBJ2-1 | .
TGTGCCAGTTCAGGGACCACTACGCAGTATTTT | CASSGTTTQYF | TRBV12-3/TRBV12-4 | . | TRBJ2-3 | .
TGCAGCGTGGGGGGCAGTACCTATGGCTACACCTTC | CSVGGSTYGYTF | TRBV29-1 | . | TRBJ1-2 | .